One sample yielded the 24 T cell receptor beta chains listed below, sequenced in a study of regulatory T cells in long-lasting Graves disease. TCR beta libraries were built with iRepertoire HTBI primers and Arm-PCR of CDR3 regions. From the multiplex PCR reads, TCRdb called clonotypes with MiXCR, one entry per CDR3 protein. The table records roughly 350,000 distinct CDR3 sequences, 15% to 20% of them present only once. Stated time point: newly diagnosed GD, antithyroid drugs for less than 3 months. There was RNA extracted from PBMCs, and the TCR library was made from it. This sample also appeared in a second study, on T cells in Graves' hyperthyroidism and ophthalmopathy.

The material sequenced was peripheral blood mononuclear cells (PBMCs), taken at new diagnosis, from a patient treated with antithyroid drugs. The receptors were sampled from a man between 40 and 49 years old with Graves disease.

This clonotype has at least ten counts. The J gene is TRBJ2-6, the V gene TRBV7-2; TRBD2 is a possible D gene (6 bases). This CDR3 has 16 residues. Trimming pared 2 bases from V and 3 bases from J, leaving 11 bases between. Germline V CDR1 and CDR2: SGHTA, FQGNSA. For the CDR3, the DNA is TGTGCCAGCAGCTTAAATGGAGGGGTTGGGGCCAACGTCCTGACTTTC. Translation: CASSLNGGVGANVLTF.

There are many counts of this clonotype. CDR3 bases: TGTGCCAGCAGTTTACGGCAGGGGATGAACACTGAAGCTTTCTTT. Translated: CASSLRQGMNTEAFF. The rearrangement joins TRBV12-3 or TRBV12-4 to TRBJ1-1; a weak D match, TRBD1 (6 bases). V was pared by 2 bases and J by 0 bases, with 10 bases between. The CDR3 consists of 15 residues.

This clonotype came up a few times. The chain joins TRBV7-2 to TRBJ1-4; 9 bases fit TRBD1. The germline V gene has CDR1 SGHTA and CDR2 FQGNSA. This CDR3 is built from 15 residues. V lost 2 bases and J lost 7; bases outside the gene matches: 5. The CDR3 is CASSLTGGVAEKLFF. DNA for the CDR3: TGTGCCAGCAGCTTAACAGGGGGCGTCGCTGAAAAACTGTTTTTT.

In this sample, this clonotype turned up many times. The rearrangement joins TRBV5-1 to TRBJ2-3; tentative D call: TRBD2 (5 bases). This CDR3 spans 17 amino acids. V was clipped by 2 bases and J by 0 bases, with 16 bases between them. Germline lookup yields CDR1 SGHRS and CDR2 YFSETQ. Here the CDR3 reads CASSFPRGSASTDTQYF. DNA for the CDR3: TGCGCCAGCAGCTTCCCTCGCGGGTCCGCGAGCACAGATACGCAGTATTTT.

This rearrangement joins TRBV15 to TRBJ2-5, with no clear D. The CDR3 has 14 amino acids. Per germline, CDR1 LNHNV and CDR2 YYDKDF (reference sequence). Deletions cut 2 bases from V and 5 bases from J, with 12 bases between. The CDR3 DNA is TGTGCCACCAGCAGAAACTCCCTGGTGGAGACCCAGTACTTC. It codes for CATSRNSLVETQYF.

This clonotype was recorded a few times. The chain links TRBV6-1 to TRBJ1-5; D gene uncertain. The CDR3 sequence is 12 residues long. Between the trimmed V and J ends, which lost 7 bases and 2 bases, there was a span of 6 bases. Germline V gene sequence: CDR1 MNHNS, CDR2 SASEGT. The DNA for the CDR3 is TGTGCCAGCATAAACGGCAATCAGCCCCAGCATTTT. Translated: CASINGNQPQHF.

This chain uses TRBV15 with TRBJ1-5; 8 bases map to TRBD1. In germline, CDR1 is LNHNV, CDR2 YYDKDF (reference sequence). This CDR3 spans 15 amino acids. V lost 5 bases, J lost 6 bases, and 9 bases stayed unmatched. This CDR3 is CATSGTGTGVQPQHF. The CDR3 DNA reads TGTGCCACCAGCGGGACCGGGACAGGAGTTCAGCCCCAGCATTTT.

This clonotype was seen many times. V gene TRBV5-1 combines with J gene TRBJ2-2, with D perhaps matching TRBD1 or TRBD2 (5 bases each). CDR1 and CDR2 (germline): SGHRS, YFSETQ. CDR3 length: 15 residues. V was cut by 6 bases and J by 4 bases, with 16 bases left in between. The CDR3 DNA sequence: TGCGCCAGCACCCCTGGGGGACCGAGCACCGGGGAGCTGTTTTTT. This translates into CASTPGGPSTGELFF. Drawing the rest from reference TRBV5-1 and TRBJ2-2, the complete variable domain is KAGVTQTPRYLIKTRGQQVTLSCSPISGHRSVSWYQQTPGQGLQFLFEYFSETQRNKGNFPGRFSGRQFSNSRSEMNVSTLELGDSALYLCASTPGGPSTGELFFGEGSRLTVL.

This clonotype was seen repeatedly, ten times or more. CDR3 bases: TGTGCCAGCAGGTACGAGCAGTACTTC. This gives the protein CASRYEQYF. This rearrangement joins TRBV27 to TRBJ2-7; D unresolved. CDR1 and CDR2 from the germline V gene are MNHEY and SMNVEV (reference sequence). CDR3 length equals 9 residues. V lost 6 bases, J lost 4 bases, and 1 base lay in between.

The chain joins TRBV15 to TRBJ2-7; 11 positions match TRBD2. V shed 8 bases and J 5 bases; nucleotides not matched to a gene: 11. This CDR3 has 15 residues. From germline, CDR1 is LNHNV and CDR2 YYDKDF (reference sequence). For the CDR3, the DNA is TGTGCCACCGGGTATAGCGGGGGGGCCTCGGACGAGCAGTACTTC. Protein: CATGYSGGASDEQYF.

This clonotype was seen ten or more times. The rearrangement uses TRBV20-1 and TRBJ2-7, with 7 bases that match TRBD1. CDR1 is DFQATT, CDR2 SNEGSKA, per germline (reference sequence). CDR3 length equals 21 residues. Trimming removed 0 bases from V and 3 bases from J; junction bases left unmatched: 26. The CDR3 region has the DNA TGCAGTGCTAGAGAAGGGACAGTATTAGGGGTGGCCTCTAGTCCCTACTACGAGCAGTACTTC. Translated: CSAREGTVLGVASSPYYEQYF.

The CDR3: CASREPGANVLTF. In DNA, the CDR3 is TGTGCCAGCAGGGAACCTGGGGCCAACGTCCTGACTTTC. The chain carries TRBV12-3 or TRBV12-4 and TRBJ2-6; D gene ambiguous. The CDR3 is 13 residues long. Trimming left V 6 bases short and J 2 bases short, with 5 bases between.

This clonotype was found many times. The CDR3 loop is CAWSVNRGTNTGELFF. CDR3 coding DNA: TGTGCCTGGAGTGTAAATAGAGGGACGAACACCGGGGAGCTGTTTTTT. The V call is TRBV30, the J call TRBJ2-2; TRBD2 might be the D (5 bases). CDR3 size: 16 residues. Trimming removed 0 bases at V and 0 bases at J, with 11 bases between. The germline V gene encodes CDR1 GTSNPN and CDR2 SVGIG (reference sequence). Combining the CDR3 with reference TRBV30 and TRBJ2-2 gives the whole variable domain SQTIHQWPATLVQPVGSPLSLECTVEGTSNPNLYWYRQAAGRGLQLLFYSVGIGQISSEVPQNLSASRPQDRQFILSSKKLLLSDSGFYLCAWSVNRGTNTGELFFGEGSRLTVL.

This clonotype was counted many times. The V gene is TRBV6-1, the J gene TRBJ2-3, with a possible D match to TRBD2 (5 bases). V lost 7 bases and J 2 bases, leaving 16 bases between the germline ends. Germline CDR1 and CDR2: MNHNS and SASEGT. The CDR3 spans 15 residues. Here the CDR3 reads CASIEGYHTTDTQYF. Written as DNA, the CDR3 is TGTGCCAGCATAGAGGGATACCACACCACAGATACGCAGTATTTT.

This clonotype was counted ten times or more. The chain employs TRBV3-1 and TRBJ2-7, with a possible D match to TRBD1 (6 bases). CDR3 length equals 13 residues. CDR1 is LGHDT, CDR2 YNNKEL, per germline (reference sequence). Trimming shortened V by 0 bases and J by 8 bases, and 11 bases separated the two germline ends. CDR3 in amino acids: CASSQEGQSKQYF. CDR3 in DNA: TGTGCCAGCAGCCAAGAAGGACAGTCCAAGCAGTACTTC.

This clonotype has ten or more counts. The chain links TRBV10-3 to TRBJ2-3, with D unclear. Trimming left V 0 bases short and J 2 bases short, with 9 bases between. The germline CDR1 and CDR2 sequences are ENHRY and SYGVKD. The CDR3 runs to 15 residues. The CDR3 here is CAISESTGITDTQYF. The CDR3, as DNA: TGTGCCATCAGTGAGTCCACGGGTATCACAGATACGCAGTATTTT.

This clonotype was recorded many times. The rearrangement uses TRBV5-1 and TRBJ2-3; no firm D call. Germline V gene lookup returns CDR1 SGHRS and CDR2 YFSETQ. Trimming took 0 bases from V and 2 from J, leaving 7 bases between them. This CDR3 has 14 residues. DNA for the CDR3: TGCGCCAGCAGCTTGGTACCTTACACAGATACGCAGTATTTT. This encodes CASSLVPYTDTQYF.

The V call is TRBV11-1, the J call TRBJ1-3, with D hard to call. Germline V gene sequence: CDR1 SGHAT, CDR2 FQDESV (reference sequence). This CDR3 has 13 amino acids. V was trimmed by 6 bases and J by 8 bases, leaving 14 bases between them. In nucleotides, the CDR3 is TGTGCCAGCAGGCACGCCCAATCGGACACCATATATTTT. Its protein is CASRHAQSDTIYF.

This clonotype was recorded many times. The CDR3 reads CASSAYDMGRVGYNEQFF. Here the CDR3 DNA reads TGTGCCAGCAGTGCCTACGACATGGGCAGGGTAGGGTACAATGAGCAGTTCTTC. The chain carries TRBV12-3 or TRBV12-4 and TRBJ2-1; tentative D call: TRBD1 (5 bases). V shed 5 bases and J shed 4 bases, with 24 bases lying between them. CDR3 length equals 18 residues.

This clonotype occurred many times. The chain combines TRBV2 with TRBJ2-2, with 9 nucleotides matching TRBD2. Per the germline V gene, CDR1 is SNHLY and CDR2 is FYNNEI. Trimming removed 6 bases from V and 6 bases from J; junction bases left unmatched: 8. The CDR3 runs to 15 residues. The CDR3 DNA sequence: TGTGCCAGCAGCCCGGAGGCTAGCGGGGCCGGGGAGCTGTTTTTT. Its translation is CASSPEASGAGELFF.

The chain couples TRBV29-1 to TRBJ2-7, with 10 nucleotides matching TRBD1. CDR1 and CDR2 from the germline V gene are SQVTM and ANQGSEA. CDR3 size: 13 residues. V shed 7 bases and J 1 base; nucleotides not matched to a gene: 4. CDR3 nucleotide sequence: TGCAGCGCCCAGGACAGGGGGTCCTACGAGCAGTACTTC. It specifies CSAQDRGSYEQYF.

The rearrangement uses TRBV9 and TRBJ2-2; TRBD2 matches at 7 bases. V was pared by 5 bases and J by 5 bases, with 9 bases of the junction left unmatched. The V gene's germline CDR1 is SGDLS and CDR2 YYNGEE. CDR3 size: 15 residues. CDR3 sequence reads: CASRKEGRGTGELFF. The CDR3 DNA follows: TGTGCCAGCAGAAAGGAGGGGCGGGGGACCGGGGAGCTGTTTTTT.

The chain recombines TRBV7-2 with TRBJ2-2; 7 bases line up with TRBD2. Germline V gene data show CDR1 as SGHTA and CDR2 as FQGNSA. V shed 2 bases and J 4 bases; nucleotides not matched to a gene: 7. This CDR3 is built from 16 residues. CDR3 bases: TGTGCCAGCAGCTTACGGTCGGGGGGTAGCACCGGGGAGCTGTTTTTT. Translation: CASSLRSGGSTGELFF.

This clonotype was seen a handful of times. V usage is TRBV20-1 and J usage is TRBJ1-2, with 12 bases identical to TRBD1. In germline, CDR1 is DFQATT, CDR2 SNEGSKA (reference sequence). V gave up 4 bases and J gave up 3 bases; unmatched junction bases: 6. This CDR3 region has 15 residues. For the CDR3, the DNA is TGCAGTGCTACCGGGACAGGGGGCATCGACTATGGCTACACCTTC. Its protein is CSATGTGGIDYGYTF.